Listed here is a single T cell receptor beta chain. Its antigen is undetermined. This sample was taken from a study of cytomegalovirus exposure and HLA in healthy donors. Study conclusions and caveats: The Asian-associated ancestry cluster reportedly had fewer N-insertions than the approximately 700-donor mean in a later analysis. Researchers reportedly found TCR beta sequences accurately predicted most subjects' HLA-A and HLA-B alleles.

The PCR contained 60 Vbeta and 13 Jbeta primers. This table comes from immunoSEQ multiplex PCR, and its TCRdb copy is limited to in-frame clones, with some not included. The data show a few hundred thousand clones, around 80% seen once. Each donor was healthy, and each was a bone marrow donor. The sequence was obtained from a man aged 25 to 45 in good health and CMV-seronegative. Input material: PBMCs.

The CDR3 region has the DNA TGTGCCAGCAGCTTAGGAGGGGAATCCTATAATTCACCCCTCCACTTT. It encodes CASSLGGESYNSPLHF. The rearrangement links TRBV5-6 to TRBJ1-6; TRBD1 might be the D (5 bases). The CDR3 covers 16 residues. Trimming stripped 2 bases from V and 1 base from J, with 10 bases between. Germline assignment: CDR1 SGHDT and CDR2 YYEEEE.